Reported below is one T cell receptor beta chain. No cognate antigen has been identified for it. No much larger clone exists at a distance of one base, and base qualities are not known. This specimen comes from a study of blood T cell repertoires in COVID-19 (TCRdb year 2020). The study in broad terms: Collaborator samples came from the United States, Italy and Spain and covered acute and convalescent phases of COVID-19. The prospective study material was composed of cDNA or gDNA derived from T cells, B-cell-depleted T cells, or PBMCs. A de-identified subject ID, COVID-19 status, age in years and sex were almost always included in the sample metadata. The samples were drawn from two sources: the first 160 participants of the ongoing ImmuneRACE study, and about 1,300 subjects contributed by 6 global collaborators. The dataset comprised deeply sampled blood TCRbeta repertoires from subjects exposed to, actively infected with, or recovered from COVID-19. Where HLA class I and class II types were available, the types were taken from metadata supplied by the sample provider, not from assay-based typing. A freely available public database, intended as a resource for researchers studying the immune response to SARS-CoV-2, is where the repertoires were released. On the study overall, not on this receptor specifically: Clinical and demographic metadata were provided uncurated, with the amount varying by source and participant.

In the prospective study, participants were roughly 18 to 95 years old, resided in 20 to 30 geographic areas of the United States, and were enrolled through a virtual design. Cohort assignment in the prospective study relied on participant-reported clinical history from a screening survey and a study questionnaire. ImmuneRACE Cohort 3 recovered participants were defined by two consecutive negative NP/OP PCR tests, healthcare professional clearance, or symptom resolution. Each participant in the prospective study had whole blood, serum and a nasopharyngeal or oropharyngeal swab collected by mobile phlebotomists. Over a roughly two-month period, participants in the prospective study had the option of providing additional blood draws and questionnaires. Before DNA extraction, prospective study blood samples were shipped either frozen or at room temperature. Sequences KGHSH (CDR1) and LQKENI (CDR2) are obtained from the germline V gene. The CDR3 goes from the cysteine to the phenylalanine over 18 residues. Only the CDR3 DNA is retained, 54 bases long and in frame from the first base. V lost 3 bases and J lost 1 base, and the count of bases not matched to a germline gene is 9.

TCRbeta CDR3 regions were amplified from genomic DNA using the immunoSEQ Assay, a bias-controlled multiplex PCR. The paper's data handling went like this. Nucleated cell counts per sample were estimated from amplification of reference gene primers within the assay. To quantify the absolute abundance of each unique TCRbeta CDR3 rearrangement, sequence reads were collapsed and filtered. For each sample, productive Simpson clonality was calculated as the square root of Simpson's diversity index over productive rearrangements. As stored in TCRdb, this immuneACCESS dataset retains in-frame rearrangements with V and J assigned. A fraction of the clones does not appear; measured against another copy, unresolved V genes explain less than half of the discrepancy, and the remainder lacks a known reason. The DNA was the basis for D and trimming; V, J and clone size are from that table. The sample contains approximately 320,000 clones, roughly 87% of them found a single time. The ten biggest clones cover around 9.3% of the sample.

The TCR sequence derives from a woman aged 18-30 years who had recovered from COVID-19. The V gene is TRBV18 and the J gene is TRBJ2-4, and 10 junction bases match TRBD1. Input material: PBMCs or T cells enriched from blood (not recorded which). The DNA sequence is TGTGCCAGCTCACCCCTATCTGGGACAGGGGTGGCCAAAAACATTCAGTACTTC. Its translation reads: CASSPLSGTGVAKNIQYF.